This TCR beta chain is drawn from a study of monozygotic twins with inflammatory bowel disease. TCRdb reprocessed the 5' RACE reads, with one entry per CDR3 protein and no DNA. The sample table includes some 160,000 distinct CDR3 sequences. Germline V gene sequence: CDR1 KGHSH, CDR2 LQKENI. The CDR3 length is 17 residues. This chain connects TRBV18 to TRBJ2-4; TCRdb names TRBD1, which stays unverified in the absence of DNA. This TCR came from a human donor with ulcerative colitis or Crohn's disease, or a healthy co-twin of an affected twin (not recorded which). Material for sequencing was blood. Here the CDR3 reads CASSPTGGPIAGNIQYF.